These 9 T cell receptor beta chains share one sample of origin, sequenced in a study of shared clonotypes between healthy human individuals. The method was immunoSEQ multiplex PCR; TCRdb's version includes in-frame clones alone and lacks a portion of them. Of about 2.1 million clones listed, more than 85% are singletons. Naive CD8 cells, CD45RO-negative and positively selected for CCR7, excluded terminally differentiated effector memory CD45RA+ cells. The sample consisted of naive CD8+ T cells from PBMCs. These receptors were collected from a man younger than 35 in good health. Some clones in this sample may be carry-over from other donors' samples.

This clone appeared a few times. The V call is TRBV30, the J call TRBJ2-7, with 12 bases that match TRBD1. V was pared by 0 bases and J by 5 bases, with 8 bases of the junction left unmatched. Germline assignment: CDR1 GTSNPN and CDR2 SVGIG (reference sequence). This CDR3 contains 16 residues. In DNA, the CDR3 is TGTGCCTGGAGTGTCAAACCCGGGACAGGGGGCAACGAGCAGTACTTC. Translation gives CAWSVKPGTGGNEQYF. Looking up the rest from reference TRBV30 and TRBJ2-7 gives the full variable domain: SQTIHQWPATLVQPVGSPLSLECTVEGTSNPNLYWYRQAAGRGLQLLFYSVGIGQISSEVPQNLSASRPQDRQFILSSKKLLLSDSGFYLCAWSVKPGTGGNEQYFGPGTRLTVT.

The chain uses TRBV11-2 and TRBJ2-7; D not certain. With 5 bases removed from V and 6 bases from J, the gap between germline ends came to 17 bases. The CDR3 length is 14 residues. Per the germline V gene, CDR1 is SGHAT and CDR2 is FQNNGV. Written as DNA, the CDR3 is TGTGCCAGCAGCCCTTCCCGGGCTCGTCTCGAGCAGTACTTC. This sequence encodes CASSPSRARLEQYF.

The gene calls are TRBV19 and TRBJ2-1; 8 bases map to TRBD2. The germline gives CDR1 LNHDA, CDR2 SQIVND (reference sequence). The CDR3 covers 14 residues. V shed 7 bases and J 5 bases; nucleotides not matched to a gene: 7. CDR3 bases: TGTGCCAGTACATCGGGACTAGAAGACAATGAGCAGTTCTTC. This codes for CASTSGLEDNEQFF.

This chain connects TRBV6-5 to TRBJ2-7; D perhaps matches TRBD2 (6 bases). CDR3 length equals 14 residues. V was clipped by 5 bases and J by 4 bases, with 15 bases between them. The germline CDR1 and CDR2 sequences are MNHEY and SVGAGI. This chain's CDR3 is CASSPGSTHYEQYF. CDR3 sequence (DNA): TGTGCCAGCAGTCCCGGGAGCACTCATTACGAGCAGTACTTC.

This clone was detected a few times. This sample includes further DNA sequences coding for the same CDR3. The chain has TRBV27 and TRBJ2-7; 12 bases fit TRBD2. The CDR3 sequence is 15 residues long. The V and J ends lost 5 bases and 2 bases, in that order; junction bases with no gene match: 4. CDR1 and CDR2 (germline): MNHEY, SMNVEV (reference sequence). The CDR3 DNA reads as TGTGCCAGCAGTCCCCTAGCGGGAGGGCCCTACGAGCAGTACTTC. This encodes CASSPLAGGPYEQYF.

The table lists this clone with a count of one. The chain has TRBV2 and TRBJ1-1; D not resolved. The V gene lost 6 bases and the J gene lost 5 bases, with 16 bases spanning the gap. The CDR3 sequence is 14 residues long. The germline V gene has CDR1 SNHLY and CDR2 FYNNEI. The CDR3 region has the DNA TGTGCCAGCAGCCCCCCCTATATGGAGACTGAAGCTTTCTTT. This codes for CASSPPYMETEAFF.

The chain recombines TRBV27 with TRBJ1-2; TRBD1 agrees at 7 bases. The CDR3 consists of 14 residues. After removal of 3 bases from V and 4 bases from J, the junction contained 5 bases not matched to a gene. Per the germline V gene, CDR1 is MNHEY and CDR2 is SMNVEV (reference sequence). The DNA of the CDR3 is TGTGCCAGCAGTTTGATAGGGGGCATCTATGGCTACACCTTC. Its translation is CASSLIGGIYGYTF.

With respect to this clone: At one boundary the junction diverges from the germline segment, which might be a read error. The V call is TRBV5-6, the J call TRBJ2-1; D is ambiguous. Germline V CDR1 and CDR2: SGHDT, YYEEEE. The length of the CDR3 is 14 residues. The CDR3 nucleotides are TGTGCCAGCAGCTTGGCCGGAGTGGCAGACCGCGAACTCTTC. Residues: CASSLAGVADRELF.

The rearrangement joins TRBV28 to TRBJ2-2, with 10 bases identical to TRBD2. V trimming: 10 bases; J trimming: 4 bases; junction bases outside the gene matches: 6. The germline V gene has CDR1 MDHEN and CDR2 SYDVKM. CDR3 length: 14 amino acids. The CDR3 DNA reads as TGTGCCATCGAACTAGCGGGACGCACCGGGGAGCTGTTTTTT. It yields the protein CAIELAGRTGELFF.